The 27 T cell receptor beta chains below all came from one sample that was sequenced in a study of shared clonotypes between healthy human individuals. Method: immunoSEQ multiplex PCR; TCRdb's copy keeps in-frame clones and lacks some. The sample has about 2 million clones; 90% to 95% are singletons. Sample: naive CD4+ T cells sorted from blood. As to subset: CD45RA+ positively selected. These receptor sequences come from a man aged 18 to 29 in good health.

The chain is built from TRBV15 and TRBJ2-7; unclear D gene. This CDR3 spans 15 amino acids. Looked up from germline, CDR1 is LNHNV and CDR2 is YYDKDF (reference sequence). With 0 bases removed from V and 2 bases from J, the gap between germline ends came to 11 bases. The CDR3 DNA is TGTGCCACCAGCAGAGATAAGGCGGTTACCTACGAGCAGTACTTC. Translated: CATSRDKAVTYEQYF.

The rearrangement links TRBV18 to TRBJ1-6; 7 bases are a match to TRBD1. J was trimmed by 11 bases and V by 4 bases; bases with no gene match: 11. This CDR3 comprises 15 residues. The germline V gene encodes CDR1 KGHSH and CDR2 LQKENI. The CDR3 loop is CASSLGQEASPPLHF. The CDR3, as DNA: TGTGCCAGCTCACTCGGACAGGAGGCTTCCCCACCCCTCCACTTT.

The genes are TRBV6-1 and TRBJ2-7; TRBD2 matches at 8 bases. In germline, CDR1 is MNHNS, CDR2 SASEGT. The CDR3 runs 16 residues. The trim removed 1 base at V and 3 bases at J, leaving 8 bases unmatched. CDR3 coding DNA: TGTGCCAGCAGTGAAGTCGGTGCGGGAGGTCTCTACGAGCAGTACTTC. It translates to CASSEVGAGGLYEQYF.

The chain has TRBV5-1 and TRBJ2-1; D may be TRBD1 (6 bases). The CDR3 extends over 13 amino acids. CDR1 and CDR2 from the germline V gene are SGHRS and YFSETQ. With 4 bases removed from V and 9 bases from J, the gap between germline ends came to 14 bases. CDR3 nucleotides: TGCGCCAGCAGCCCCCAGGGGTTGGGTGAGCAGTTCTTC. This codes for CASSPQGLGEQFF.

This CDR3 reads CASSTRPRLNSGNTIYF. DNA for the CDR3: TGTGCCAGTAGTACGCGACCGAGACTGAACTCTGGAAACACCATATATTTT. The chain combines TRBV19 with TRBJ1-3; D unresolved. The length of the CDR3 is 17 residues. Germline V gene sequence: CDR1 LNHDA, CDR2 SQIVND (reference sequence). V lost 4 bases and J lost 0, with 16 bases in between.

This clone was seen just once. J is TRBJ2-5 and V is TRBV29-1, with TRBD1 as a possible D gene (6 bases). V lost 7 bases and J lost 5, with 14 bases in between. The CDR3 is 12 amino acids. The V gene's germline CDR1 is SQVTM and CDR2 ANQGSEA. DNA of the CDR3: TGCAGCGCTTACAGGGCTGCGGAGACCCAGTACTTC. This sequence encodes CSAYRAAETQYF.

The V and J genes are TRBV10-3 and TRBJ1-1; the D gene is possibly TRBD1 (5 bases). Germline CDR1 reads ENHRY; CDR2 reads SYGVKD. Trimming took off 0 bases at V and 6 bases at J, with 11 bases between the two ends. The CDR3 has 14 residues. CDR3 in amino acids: CAISESGGAAEAFF. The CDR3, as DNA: TGTGCCATCAGTGAGTCAGGAGGGGCCGCTGAAGCTTTCTTT.

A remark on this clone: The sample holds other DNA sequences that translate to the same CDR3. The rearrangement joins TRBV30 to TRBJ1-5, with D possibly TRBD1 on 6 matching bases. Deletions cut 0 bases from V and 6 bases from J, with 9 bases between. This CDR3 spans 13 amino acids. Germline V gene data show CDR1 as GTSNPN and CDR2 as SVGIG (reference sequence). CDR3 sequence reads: CAWSVQGRQPQHF. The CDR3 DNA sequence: TGTGCCTGGAGTGTACAGGGTCGTCAGCCCCAGCATTTT.

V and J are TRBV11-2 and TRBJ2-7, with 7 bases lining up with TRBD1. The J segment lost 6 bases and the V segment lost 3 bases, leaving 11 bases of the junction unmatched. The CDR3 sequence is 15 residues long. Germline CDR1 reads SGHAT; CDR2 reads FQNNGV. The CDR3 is CASSFGGDRRSEQYF. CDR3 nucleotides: TGTGCCAGCAGCTTCGGTGGGGACAGACGGTCCGAGCAGTACTTC. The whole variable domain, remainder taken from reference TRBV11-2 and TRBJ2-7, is EAGVAQSPRYKIIEKRQSVAFWCNPISGHATLYWYQQILGQGPKLLIQFQNNGVVDDSQLPKDRFSAERLKGVDSTLKIQPAKLEDSAVYLCASSFGGDRRSEQYFGPGTRLTVT.

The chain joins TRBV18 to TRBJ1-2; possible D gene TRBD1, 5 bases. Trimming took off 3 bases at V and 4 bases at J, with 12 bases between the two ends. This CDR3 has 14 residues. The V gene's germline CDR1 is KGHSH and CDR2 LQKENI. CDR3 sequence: CASSPAGRAYGYTF. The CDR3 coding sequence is TGTGCCAGCTCACCGGCAGGCAGGGCCTATGGCTACACCTTC.

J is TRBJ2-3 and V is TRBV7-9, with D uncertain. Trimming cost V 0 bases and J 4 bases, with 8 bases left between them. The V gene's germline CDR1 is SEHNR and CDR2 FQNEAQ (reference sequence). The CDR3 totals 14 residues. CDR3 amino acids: CASSLAFRADTQYF. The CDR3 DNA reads TGTGCCAGCAGCTTAGCGTTTAGGGCAGATACGCAGTATTTT.

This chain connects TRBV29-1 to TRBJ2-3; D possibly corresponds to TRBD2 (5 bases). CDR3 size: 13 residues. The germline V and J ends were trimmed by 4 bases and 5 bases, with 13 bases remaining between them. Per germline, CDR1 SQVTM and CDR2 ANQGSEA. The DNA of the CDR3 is TGCAGCGTTGGCCCTGGGAGCCTAGATACGCAGTATTTT. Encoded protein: CSVGPGSLDTQYF.

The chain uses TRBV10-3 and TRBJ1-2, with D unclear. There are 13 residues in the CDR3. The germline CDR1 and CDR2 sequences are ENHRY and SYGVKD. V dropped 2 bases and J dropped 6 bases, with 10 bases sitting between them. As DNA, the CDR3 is TGTGCCATCAGTGAGAACCCCTTAAATGGCTACACCTTC. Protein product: CAISENPLNGYTF.

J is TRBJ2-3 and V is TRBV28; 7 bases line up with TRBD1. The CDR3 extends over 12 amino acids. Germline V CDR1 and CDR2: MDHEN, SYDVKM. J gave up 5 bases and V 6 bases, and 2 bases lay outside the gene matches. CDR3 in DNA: TGTGCCAGCAGGGGGACAGTAGATACGCAGTATTTT. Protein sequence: CASRGTVDTQYF. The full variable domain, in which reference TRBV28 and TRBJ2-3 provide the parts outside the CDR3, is DVKVTQSSRYLVKRTGEKVFLECVQDMDHENMFWYRQDPGLGLRLIYFSYDVKMKEKGDIPEGYSVSREKKERFSLILESASTNQTSMYLCASRGTVDTQYFGPGTRLTVL.

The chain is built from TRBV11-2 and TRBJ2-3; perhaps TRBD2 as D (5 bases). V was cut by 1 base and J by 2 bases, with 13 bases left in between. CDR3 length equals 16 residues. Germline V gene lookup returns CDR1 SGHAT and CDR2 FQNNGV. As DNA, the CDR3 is TGTGCCAGCAGCTTAGGGACTTTCCCCGTCACAGATACGCAGTATTTT. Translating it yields CASSLGTFPVTDTQYF.

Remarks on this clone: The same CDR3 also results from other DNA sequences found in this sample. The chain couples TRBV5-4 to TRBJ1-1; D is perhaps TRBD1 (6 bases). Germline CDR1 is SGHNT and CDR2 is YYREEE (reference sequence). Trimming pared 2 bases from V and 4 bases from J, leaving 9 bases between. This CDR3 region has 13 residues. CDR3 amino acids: CASSFQGSTEAFF. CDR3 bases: TGTGCCAGCAGCTTCCAGGGGAGCACTGAAGCTTTCTTT.

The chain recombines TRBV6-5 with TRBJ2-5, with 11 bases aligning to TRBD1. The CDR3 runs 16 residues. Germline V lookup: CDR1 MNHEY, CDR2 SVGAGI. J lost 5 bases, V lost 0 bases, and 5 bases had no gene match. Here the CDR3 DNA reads TGTGCCAGCAGTTACTCTTCGGGACAGGGGGACGAGACCCAGTACTTC. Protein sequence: CASSYSSGQGDETQYF.

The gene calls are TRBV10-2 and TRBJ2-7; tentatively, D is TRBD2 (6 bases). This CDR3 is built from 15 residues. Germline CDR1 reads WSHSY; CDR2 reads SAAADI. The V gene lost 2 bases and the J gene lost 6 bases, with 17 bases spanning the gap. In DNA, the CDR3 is TGCGCCAGCAGTGAGATGTCCGGGGGTTTCGGCGAGCAGTACTTC. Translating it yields CASSEMSGGFGEQYF.

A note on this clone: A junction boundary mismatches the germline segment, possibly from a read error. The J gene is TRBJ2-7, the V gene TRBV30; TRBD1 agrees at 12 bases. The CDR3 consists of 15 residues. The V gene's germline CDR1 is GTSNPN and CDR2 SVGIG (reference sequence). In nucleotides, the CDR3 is TGTGCCTGGAGTGGGGCTGGGACAGGGGGCGGTGAGCCGTACTTC. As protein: CAWSGAGTGGGEPYF. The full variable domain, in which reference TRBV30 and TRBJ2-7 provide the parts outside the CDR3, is SQTIHQWPATLVQPVGSPLSLECTVEGTSNPNLYWYRQAAGRGLQLLFYSVGIGQISSEVPQNLSASRPQDRQFILSSKKLLLSDSGFYLCAWSGAGTGGGEPYFGPGTRLTVT.

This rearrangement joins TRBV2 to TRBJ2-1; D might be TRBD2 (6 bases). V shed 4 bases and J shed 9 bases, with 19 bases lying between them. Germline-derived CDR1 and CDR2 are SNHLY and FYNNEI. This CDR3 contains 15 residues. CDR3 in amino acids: CASSAAGPFVGEQFF. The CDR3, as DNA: TGTGCCAGCAGTGCCGCGGGACCGTTCGTGGGTGAGCAGTTCTTC.

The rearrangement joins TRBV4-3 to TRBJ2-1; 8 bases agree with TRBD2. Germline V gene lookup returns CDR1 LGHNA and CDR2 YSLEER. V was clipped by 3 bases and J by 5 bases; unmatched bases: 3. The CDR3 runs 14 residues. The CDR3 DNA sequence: TGCGCCAGCAGCCATCGGGAGGGGAACAATGAGCAGTTCTTC. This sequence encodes CASSHREGNNEQFF.

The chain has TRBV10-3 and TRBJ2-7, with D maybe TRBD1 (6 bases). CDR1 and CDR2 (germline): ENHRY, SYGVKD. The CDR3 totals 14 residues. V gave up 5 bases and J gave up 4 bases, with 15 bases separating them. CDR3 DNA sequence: TGTGCCATCAGTCCTGGGGGCAATAGGTACGAGCAGTACTTC. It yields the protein CAISPGGNRYEQYF.

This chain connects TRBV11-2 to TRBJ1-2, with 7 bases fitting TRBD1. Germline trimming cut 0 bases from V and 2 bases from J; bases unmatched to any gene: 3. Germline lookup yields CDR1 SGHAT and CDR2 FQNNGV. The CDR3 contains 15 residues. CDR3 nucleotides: TGTGCCAGCAGCTTAGACCTGACAGGGAACTATGGCTACACCTTC. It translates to CASSLDLTGNYGYTF. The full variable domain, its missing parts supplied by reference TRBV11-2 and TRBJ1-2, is EAGVAQSPRYKIIEKRQSVAFWCNPISGHATLYWYQQILGQGPKLLIQFQNNGVVDDSQLPKDRFSAERLKGVDSTLKIQPAKLEDSAVYLCASSLDLTGNYGYTFGSGTRLTVV.

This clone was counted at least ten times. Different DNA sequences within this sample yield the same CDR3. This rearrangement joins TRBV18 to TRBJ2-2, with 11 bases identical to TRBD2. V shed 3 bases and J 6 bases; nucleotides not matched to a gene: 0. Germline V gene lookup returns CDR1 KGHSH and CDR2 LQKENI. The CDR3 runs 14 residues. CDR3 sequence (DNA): TGTGCCAGCTCACCGGGACTAGCGGCCGGGGAGCTGTTTTTT. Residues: CASSPGLAAGELFF.

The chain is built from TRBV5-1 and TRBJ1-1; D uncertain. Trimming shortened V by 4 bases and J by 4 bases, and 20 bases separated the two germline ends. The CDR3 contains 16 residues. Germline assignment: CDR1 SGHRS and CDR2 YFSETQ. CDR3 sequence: CASSPPPGTLGTEAFF. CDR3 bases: TGCGCCAGCAGCCCCCCCCCTGGCACCTTAGGCACTGAAGCTTTCTTT. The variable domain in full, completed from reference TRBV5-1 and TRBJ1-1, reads KAGVTQTPRYLIKTRGQQVTLSCSPISGHRSVSWYQQTPGQGLQFLFEYFSETQRNKGNFPGRFSGRQFSNSRSEMNVSTLELGDSALYLCASSPPPGTLGTEAFFGQGTRLTVV.

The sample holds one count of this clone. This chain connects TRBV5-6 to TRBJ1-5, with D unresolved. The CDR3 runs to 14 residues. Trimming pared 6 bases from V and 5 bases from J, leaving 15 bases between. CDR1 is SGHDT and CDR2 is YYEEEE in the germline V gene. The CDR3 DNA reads TGTGCCAGCACCTCGGTTAGTGGGGATCAGCCCCAGCATTTT. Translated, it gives CASTSVSGDQPQHF.

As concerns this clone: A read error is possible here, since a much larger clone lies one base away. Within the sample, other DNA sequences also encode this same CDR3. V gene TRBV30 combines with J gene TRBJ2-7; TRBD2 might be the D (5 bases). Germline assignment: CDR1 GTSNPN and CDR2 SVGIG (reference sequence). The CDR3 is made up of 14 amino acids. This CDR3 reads CAWSTGLRSYEQYF. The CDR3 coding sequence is TGCGCCTGGAGCACGGGGTTAAGATCCTACGAGCAGTACTTC.